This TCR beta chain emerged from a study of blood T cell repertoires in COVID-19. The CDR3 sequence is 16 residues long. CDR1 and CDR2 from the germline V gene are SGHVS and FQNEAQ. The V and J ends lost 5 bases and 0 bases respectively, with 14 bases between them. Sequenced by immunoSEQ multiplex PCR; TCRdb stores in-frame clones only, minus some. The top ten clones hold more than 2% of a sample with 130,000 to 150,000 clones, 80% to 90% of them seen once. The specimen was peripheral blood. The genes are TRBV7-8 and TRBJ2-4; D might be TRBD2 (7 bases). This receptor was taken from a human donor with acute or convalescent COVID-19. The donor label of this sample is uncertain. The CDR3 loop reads CASSGEGDKAKNIQYF. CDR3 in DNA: TGTGCCAGCAGCGGGGAGGGGGACAAAGCCAAAAACATTCAGTACTTC.